This TCR beta chain was retrieved from a study of blood T cell repertoires in COVID-19. About the research overall: COVID-19 samples collected from the United States, Italy and Spain covered acute and convalescent phases.

This CDR3 region has 14 residues. Deletions cut 7 bases from V and 3 bases from J, with 14 bases between. Per the original methods: How many nucleated cells were present was estimated from reference gene primer amplification. Data came from immunoSEQ multiplex PCR; TCRdb stores just in-frame clones and leaves some out. The DNA gave D and trimming, while V, J and clone size come from that table. The sample shows about 220,000 clones, around four fifths of them seen only once. The clonotype originates from a woman aged 50 to 60 with acute or convalescent COVID-19. The specimen sequenced was peripheral blood. The chain joins TRBV5-3 to TRBJ1-5, with a tentative D call TRBD1 (6 bases). TRBV5-3 is flagged as an ORF with uncertain function. CDR3 sequence (DNA): TGTGCCAGAGAACCCGGGACACCCAATCAGCCCCAGCATTTT. It translates to CAREPGTPNQPQHF.